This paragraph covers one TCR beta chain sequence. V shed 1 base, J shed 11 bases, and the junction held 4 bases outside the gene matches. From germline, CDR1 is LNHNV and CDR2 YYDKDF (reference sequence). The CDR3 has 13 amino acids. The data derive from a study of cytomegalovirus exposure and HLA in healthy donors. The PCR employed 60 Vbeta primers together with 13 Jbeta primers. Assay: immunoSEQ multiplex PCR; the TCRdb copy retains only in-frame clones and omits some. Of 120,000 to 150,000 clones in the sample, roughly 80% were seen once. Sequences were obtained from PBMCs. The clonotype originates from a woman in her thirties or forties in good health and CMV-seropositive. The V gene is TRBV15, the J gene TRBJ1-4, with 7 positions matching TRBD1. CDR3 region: CATSRAAGGKLFF. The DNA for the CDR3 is TGTGCCACCAGCAGAGCGGCAGGGGGGAAACTGTTTTTT.